The clone carrying this T cell receptor beta chain was seen ten or more times. Its antigen is as yet unknown. The length of the CDR3 is 14 residues. The germline gives CDR1 MNHNY, CDR2 SVGAGI (reference sequence). V was clipped by 0 bases and J by 8 bases, with 12 bases between them. The data are from a study of T cell repertoires in cytomegalovirus infection. Study-wide results and limits: Totalled public TCR beta family frequency picked out people who carried CMV plus the relevant HLA. There were HLA-C-restricted CMV-specific TCR beta clonotypes dominating the ex vivo response.

TCRdb recomputed calls from the reads with MiXCR, one row per CDR3 protein. The sample has about 490,000 distinct CDR3 sequences; 26% are singletons. The receptor comes from a human donor in good health (CMV status not recorded). Some clones in this sample may be carry-over from other donors' samples. Sequenced input: PBMCs. The chain is built from TRBV6-6 and TRBJ2-3; D possibly corresponds to TRBD1 (5 bases). The CDR3 region is CASSYSDSVGTQYF. CDR3 nucleotides: TGTGCCAGCAGTTACTCCGACAGCGTGGGTACGCAGTATTTT.